This T cell receptor beta chain originates from a study of blood T cell repertoires in COVID-19. Study details: PBMCs, B-cell-depleted T cells, or T cells provided the cDNA or gDNA that made up the material.

The V end was cut by 4 bases, the J end by 4 bases, with 7 bases between. CDR1 is LNHDA and CDR2 is SQIVND in the germline V gene (reference sequence). The CDR3 is made up of 12 amino acids. Generated by immunoSEQ multiplex PCR, the TCRdb table keeps only in-frame clones and is missing some. The table records some 350,000 clones, about 90% of them present only once. This sequence joins TRBV19 and TRBJ1-2, with D maybe TRBD1 (5 bases). The origin of this receptor is a woman aged 25-40 years who had recovered from COVID-19. Sample: PBMCs or T cells enriched from blood (not recorded which). The DNA for the CDR3 is TGTGCCAGTAGTAAGCAGGGCTATGGCTACACCTTC. Its protein is CASSKQGYGYTF. The full variable domain, completed using reference TRBV19 and TRBJ1-2, is DGGITQSPKYLFRKEGQNVTLSCEQNLNHDAMYWYRQDPGQGLRLIYYSQIVNDFQKGDIAEGYSVSREKKESFPLTVTSAQKNPTAFYLCASSKQGYGYTFGSGTRLTVV.